These T cell receptor beta chains were read from a single sample in a study of T cell changes during pregnancy in multiple sclerosis. TCRdb's table, derived via immunoSEQ multiplex PCR, lists solely in-frame clones and lacks some. The table has around 57,000 clones, about nine tenths seen once; the top ten hold 1% to 1.5%. Material: peripheral blood, obtained after pregnancy. All receptors derive from a female donor in good health, enrolled as a control in a pregnancy study. CDR3s include the opening cysteine and the closing phenylalanine or tryptophan. Each record gives: clone size, V gene, D gene, J gene, CDR3 protein. D genes are given only for firm matches. Clone size is not always given. Where it is, it says once, few, many or a class for expanded clones.

clone_size: .
v_call: TRBV7-9
d_call: TRBD1
j_call: TRBJ1-2
cdr3_aa: CASRGGAGYGYTF

clone_size: .
v_call: TRBV19
d_call: .
j_call: TRBJ1-6
cdr3_aa: CASALGGSENSPLHF

clone_size: .
v_call: TRBV6-6
d_call: .
j_call: TRBJ1-1
cdr3_aa: CASSYSGGYTEAFF

clone_size: .
v_call: TRBV27
d_call: .
j_call: TRBJ1-2
cdr3_aa: CASSLGVANYGYTF

clone_size: .
v_call: TRBV10-3
d_call: .
j_call: TRBJ2-7
cdr3_aa: CAISGGQYEQYF

clone_size: .
v_call: TRBV18
d_call: TRBD1
j_call: TRBJ1-4
cdr3_aa: CASSPEQGAAEKLFF

clone_size: .
v_call: TRBV29-1
d_call: TRBD1
j_call: TRBJ2-1
cdr3_aa: CSGRIRGRGSYNEQFF

clone_size: .
v_call: TRBV5-1
d_call: TRBD1
j_call: TRBJ2-3
cdr3_aa: CASSGGRWTGLGTDTQYF

clone_size: .
v_call: TRBV7-2
d_call: .
j_call: TRBJ1-1
cdr3_aa: CASSSISQGARYSFTEAFF

clone_size: .
v_call: TRBV27
d_call: .
j_call: TRBJ2-3
cdr3_aa: CASRPTERMHTQYF

clone_size: once
v_call: TRBV27
d_call: .
j_call: TRBJ1-1
cdr3_aa: CASSPDLLRTEAFF

clone_size: .
v_call: TRBV19
d_call: .
j_call: TRBJ1-6
cdr3_aa: CASSEQGGNNSPLHF

clone_size: .
v_call: TRBV15
d_call: TRBD1
j_call: TRBJ1-6
cdr3_aa: CATSRGQLGQGLHF

clone_size: .
v_call: TRBV5-5
d_call: TRBD2
j_call: TRBJ2-3
cdr3_aa: CASSLAWGGTDTQYF

clone_size: once
v_call: TRBV9
d_call: TRBD1
j_call: TRBJ1-1
cdr3_aa: CASSVAEDRGVNTEAFF

clone_size: .
v_call: TRBV7-7
d_call: .
j_call: TRBJ1-1
cdr3_aa: CASSPYLGGTEAFF

clone_size: .
v_call: TRBV18
d_call: .
j_call: TRBJ1-2
cdr3_aa: CASSPSDRNYGYTF

clone_size: .
v_call: TRBV12-5
d_call: .
j_call: TRBJ1-1
cdr3_aa: CASGGSLNTEAFF

clone_size: .
v_call: TRBV5-1
d_call: TRBD1
j_call: TRBJ1-2
cdr3_aa: CASSLVAGGEGYTF

clone_size: .
v_call: TRBV7-2
d_call: .
j_call: TRBJ2-1
cdr3_aa: CASSLVGQNEQFF

clone_size: .
v_call: TRBV11-1
d_call: .
j_call: TRBJ2-3
cdr3_aa: CASSLGVRDTQYF

clone_size: .
v_call: TRBV7-3
d_call: .
j_call: TRBJ2-2
cdr3_aa: CASSLGSNTGELFF

clone_size: once
v_call: TRBV5-4
d_call: .
j_call: TRBJ2-3
cdr3_aa: CASSLAGRDTDTQYF

clone_size: .
v_call: TRBV5-1
d_call: TRBD1
j_call: TRBJ2-5
cdr3_aa: CASSLEGQDQETQYF

clone_size: .
v_call: TRBV9
d_call: TRBD1
j_call: TRBJ1-4
cdr3_aa: CASSVAGRTGYEKLFF

clone_size: .
v_call: TRBV14
d_call: .
j_call: TRBJ2-1
cdr3_aa: CARPSFVNEQFF

clone_size: .
v_call: TRBV7-2
d_call: .
j_call: TRBJ1-5
cdr3_aa: CASSGGLGNQPQHF

clone_size: .
v_call: TRBV5-1
d_call: TRBD2
j_call: TRBJ2-7
cdr3_aa: CASSLGGGESYEQYF

clone_size: .
v_call: TRBV7-2
d_call: TRBD2
j_call: TRBJ2-5
cdr3_aa: CASSWTSGGRETQYF

clone_size: .
v_call: TRBV4-1
d_call: .
j_call: TRBJ1-2
cdr3_aa: CASSQEQDLWGYTF

clone_size: .
v_call: TRBV7-2
d_call: TRBD1
j_call: TRBJ1-3
cdr3_aa: CASSPGTGGGNTIYF

clone_size: .
v_call: TRBV7-9
d_call: .
j_call: TRBJ2-7
cdr3_aa: CASSDVGEISYEQYF

clone_size: .
v_call: TRBV6-1
d_call: .
j_call: TRBJ1-2
cdr3_aa: CASLFAAGNYGYTF

clone_size: .
v_call: TRBV30
d_call: .
j_call: TRBJ1-6
cdr3_aa: CAWSNAGSGSPLHF

clone_size: once
v_call: TRBV19
d_call: TRBD2
j_call: TRBJ2-1
cdr3_aa: CASSISLAGGYNEQFF

clone_size: .
v_call: TRBV14
d_call: .
j_call: TRBJ1-2
cdr3_aa: CASSQVLPGNGYTF

clone_size: .
v_call: TRBV5-1
d_call: .
j_call: TRBJ2-3
cdr3_aa: CASSLRSGGLTDTQYF

clone_size: .
v_call: TRBV7-7
d_call: TRBD2
j_call: TRBJ2-7
cdr3_aa: CASSPGGGYEQYF

clone_size: .
v_call: TRBV30
d_call: .
j_call: TRBJ2-1
cdr3_aa: CAWSPRSSTPYNEQFF

clone_size: .
v_call: TRBV14
d_call: .
j_call: TRBJ1-1
cdr3_aa: CASSSLTGTKGDTEAFF

clone_size: .
v_call: TRBV19
d_call: .
j_call: TRBJ1-2
cdr3_aa: CASSMERAGSRYGYTF

clone_size: .
v_call: TRBV5-1
d_call: .
j_call: TRBJ2-3
cdr3_aa: CASSLGTEYSTDTQYF

clone_size: few
v_call: TRBV14
d_call: .
j_call: TRBJ1-1
cdr3_aa: CASSLNTEAFF

clone_size: .
v_call: TRBV4-2
d_call: .
j_call: TRBJ1-1
cdr3_aa: CASSQDIVGGRGSEAFF

clone_size: .
v_call: TRBV7-8
d_call: TRBD1
j_call: TRBJ1-1
cdr3_aa: CASSTQQGRVNTEAFF

clone_size: .
v_call: TRBV5-4
d_call: TRBD1
j_call: TRBJ2-7
cdr3_aa: CASSRPGQGDPYEQYF

clone_size: .
v_call: TRBV14
d_call: .
j_call: TRBJ2-7
cdr3_aa: CASSLRGGYHEQYF